A selection of T cell receptor beta chains follows, all from one sample in a study of monozygotic twins with inflammatory bowel disease. TCRdb derives one entry per CDR3 protein from the 5' RACE reads, leaving out DNA. Seen in this sample are hundreds of thousands of distinct CDR3 sequences; the ten most common clones hold roughly 5.2%. The sample comprised blood. These receptors were collected from a human donor with ulcerative colitis or Crohn's disease, or a healthy co-twin of an affected twin (not recorded which). The CDR3 runs from the conserved cysteine through the conserved F or W.

j_gene,v_gene,CDR3aa
TRBJ2-1,TRBV12-3/TRBV12-4,CASIRGGAYNEQFF
TRBJ2-1,TRBV10-1,CASSVGQGNYNEQFF
TRBJ2-2,TRBV5-1,CASTRKGNTGELFF
TRBJ2-1,TRBV15,CATSRAGSGLYNEQFF
TRBJ1-4,TRBV19,CASSTEPGTGGELFF
TRBJ2-3,TRBV12-3/TRBV12-4,CASRRTGTYTDTQYF
TRBJ1-4,TRBV7-9,CASSDRQQSTNEKLFF
TRBJ1-1,TRBV12-3/TRBV12-4,CASSWTSIRAEAFF
TRBJ2-2,TRBV12-3/TRBV12-4,CASSPGGSGGLTGELFF
TRBJ2-4,TRBV5-1,CASRTEGNIQYF
TRBJ1-3,TRBV4-2,CASSQDRASSGNTIYF
TRBJ1-1,TRBV4-3,CASSQGTGGVSTEAFF
TRBJ2-7,TRBV20-1,CSAWVRVSYEQYF
TRBJ2-7,TRBV18,CASSPPGGEQYF
TRBJ1-1,TRBV5-1,CASSSGTGASNTEAFF
TRBJ1-1,TRBV5-5,CASSQFTGGTEAFF